This T cell receptor (beta chain) was captured in a study of blood T cell repertoires in COVID-19. Profiling relied on immunoSEQ multiplex PCR, and the TCRdb table lists in-frame clones only, not all of them. The table includes some 270,000 clones, about nine tenths detected once. V gave up 5 bases and J gave up 4 bases; unmatched junction bases: 9. The CDR3 runs to 17 residues. Germline CDR1 and CDR2: SEHNR and FQNEAQ (reference sequence). V is TRBV7-9 and J is TRBJ2-2; 11 bases match TRBD1. The source of this sequence is a man aged 50 to 60 with acute or convalescent COVID-19. Specimen: peripheral blood. The CDR3 sequence: CASSLPRTGGSTGELFF. The CDR3 DNA reads TGTGCCAGCAGCCTCCCGAGGACAGGGGGCTCCACCGGGGAGCTGTTTTTT.